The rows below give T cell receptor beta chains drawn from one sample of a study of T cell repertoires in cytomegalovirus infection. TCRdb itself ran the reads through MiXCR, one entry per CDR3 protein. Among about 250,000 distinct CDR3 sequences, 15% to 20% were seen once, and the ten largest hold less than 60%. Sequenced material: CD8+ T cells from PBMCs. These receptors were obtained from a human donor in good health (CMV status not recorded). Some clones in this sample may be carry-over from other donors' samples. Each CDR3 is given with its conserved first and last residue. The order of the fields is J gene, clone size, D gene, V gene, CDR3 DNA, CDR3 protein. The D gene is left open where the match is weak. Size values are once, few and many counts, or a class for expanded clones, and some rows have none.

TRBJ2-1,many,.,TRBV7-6,TGTGCCAGCAGCCCGGAGGGGAGCTCCTACAATGAGCAGTTCTTC,CASSPEGSSYNEQFF
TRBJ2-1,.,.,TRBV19,TGTGCCAGTAGTCACCCAATCTTGACAGGCTACAATGAGCAGTTCTTC,CASSHPILTGYNEQFF
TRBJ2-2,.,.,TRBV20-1,TGCAGTGCTAGAGGTCTGGTCGAGGCCACGAACACCGGGGAGCTGTTTTTT,CSARGLVEATNTGELFF
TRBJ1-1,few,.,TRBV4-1,TGCGCCAGCAACGACAGATTGAACACTGAAGCTTTCTTT,CASNDRLNTEAFF
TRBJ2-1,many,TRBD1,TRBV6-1,TGTGCCAGCAGTTCCCGGGACAGCTCCTACAATGAGCAGTTCTTC,CASSSRDSSYNEQFF
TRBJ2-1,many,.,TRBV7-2,TGTGCCAGCAGCCCTTACCTAATCGGGGCTGGGGAGCAGTTCTTC,CASSPYLIGAGEQFF
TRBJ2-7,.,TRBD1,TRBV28,TGTGCCAGCATCCCGGGGACAGGGGGATCTTACGAGCAGTACTTC,CASIPGTGGSYEQYF
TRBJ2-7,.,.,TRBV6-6,TGTGCCAGTAGGGAAAGGCCTCTCTACGAGCAGTACTTC,CASRERPLYEQYF
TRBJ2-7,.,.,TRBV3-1,TGTGCCAGCAGCCTCGGCGATTTTTGGCAGTACTTC,CASSLGDFWQYF
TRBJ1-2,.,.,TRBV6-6,TGTGCCAGCAGTTACTCGAGGACAGCTCAACCCGATGGCTACACCTTC,CASSYSRTAQPDGYTF
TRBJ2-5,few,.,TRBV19,TGTGCCAGTAGTCTACAGCGGGGACAGAGGTCTGGGGCCCAGTACTTC,CASSLQRGQRSGAQYF
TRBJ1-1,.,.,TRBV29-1,TGCAGCGTTGAAGCCGCTGAAGCTTTCTTT,CSVEAAEAFF
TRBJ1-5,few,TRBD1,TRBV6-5,TGTGCCAGCAGTCCGGGACAGGGGGCCCAGCCCCAGCATTTT,CASSPGQGAQPQHF
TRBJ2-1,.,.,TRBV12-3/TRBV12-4,TGTGCCAGCAGCGAAGGACCCGTCTACAATGAGCAGTTCTTC,CASSEGPVYNEQFF
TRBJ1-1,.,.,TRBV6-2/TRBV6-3,TGTGCCAGCAGTGTCGGACTAACGAACACTGAAGCTTTCTTT,CASSVGLTNTEAFF
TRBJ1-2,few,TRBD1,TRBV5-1,TGCGCCAGCAGCTTGGCCGGGACAGGGAGCGGCTATGGCTACACCTTC,CASSLAGTGSGYGYTF
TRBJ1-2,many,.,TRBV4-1,TGCGCCAGCAGCCAAGATTTGGGGAAGGGCTACACCTTC,CASSQDLGKGYTF
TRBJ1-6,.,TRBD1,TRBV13,TGTGCCAGCAGCTTATCTGCGCGTATTGGACAGGGAGATTCACCCCTCCACTTT,CASSLSARIGQGDSPLHF
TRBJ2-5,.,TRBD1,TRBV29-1,TGCAGCGTTACCGGACAGGGGGAGACCCAGTACTTC,CSVTGQGETQYF
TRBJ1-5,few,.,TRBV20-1,TGCAGTGCTAGAATGCCGCGGGGCAATCAGCCCCAGCATTTT,CSARMPRGNQPQHF
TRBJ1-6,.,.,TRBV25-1,TGTGCCAGCAGTGAATATTTTGGTGGGGGACGGCATAATTCACCCCTCCACTTT,CASSEYFGGGRHNSPLHF
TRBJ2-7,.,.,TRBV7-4,TGTGCCAGCAGCTCCGGGCTGGCAGGGAAAGACTTGGACGAGCAGTACTTC,CASSSGLAGKDLDEQYF
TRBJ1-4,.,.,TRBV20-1,TGCAGTGCGGGAGTCAGGGGAGATGAAAAACTGTTTTTT,CSAGVRGDEKLFF
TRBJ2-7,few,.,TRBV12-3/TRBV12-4,TGTGCCAGTTGCGGCCCCTCCTACGAGCAGTACTTC,CASCGPSYEQYF
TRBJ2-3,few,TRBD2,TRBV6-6,TGTGCCAGCAGTTACACAACTAGAACCCCCGGGACTAGCCTCATAAGCACAGATACGCAGTATTTT,CASSYTTRTPGTSLISTDTQYF
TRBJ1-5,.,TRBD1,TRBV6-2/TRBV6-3,TGTGCCAGCAGTTACGGCAGGGGGCTCTATCAGCCCCAGCATTTT,CASSYGRGLYQPQHF
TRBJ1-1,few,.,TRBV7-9,TGTGCCAGCAGCCCAGAAGGCGGAGATGAAGCTTTCTTT,CASSPEGGDEAFF